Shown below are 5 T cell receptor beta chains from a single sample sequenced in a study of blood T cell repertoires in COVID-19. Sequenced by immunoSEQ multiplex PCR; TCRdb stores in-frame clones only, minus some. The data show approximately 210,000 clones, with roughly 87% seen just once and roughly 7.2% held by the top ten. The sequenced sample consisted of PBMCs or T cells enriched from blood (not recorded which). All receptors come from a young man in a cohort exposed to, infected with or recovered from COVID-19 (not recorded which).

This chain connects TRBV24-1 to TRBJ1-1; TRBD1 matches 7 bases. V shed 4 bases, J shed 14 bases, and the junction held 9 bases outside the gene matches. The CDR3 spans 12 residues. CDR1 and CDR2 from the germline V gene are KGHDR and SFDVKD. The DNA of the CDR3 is TGTGCCACCAGTGACCTGACAGGGACAAACTTCTTT. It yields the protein CATSDLTGTNFF.

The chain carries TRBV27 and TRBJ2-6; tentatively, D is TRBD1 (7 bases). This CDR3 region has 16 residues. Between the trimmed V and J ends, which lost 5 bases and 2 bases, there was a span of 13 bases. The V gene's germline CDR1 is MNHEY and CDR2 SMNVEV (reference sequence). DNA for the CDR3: TGTGCCAGCAGTCCCCAGGGGGGAACTGGGGCCAACGTCCTGACTTTC. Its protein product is CASSPQGGTGANVLTF.

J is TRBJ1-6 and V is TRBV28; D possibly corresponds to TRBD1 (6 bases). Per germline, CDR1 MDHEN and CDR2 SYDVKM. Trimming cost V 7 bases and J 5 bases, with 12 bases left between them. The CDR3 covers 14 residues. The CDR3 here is CASTSGQNNSPLHF. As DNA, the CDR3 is TGTGCCAGCACCAGTGGACAGAATAATTCACCCCTCCACTTT.

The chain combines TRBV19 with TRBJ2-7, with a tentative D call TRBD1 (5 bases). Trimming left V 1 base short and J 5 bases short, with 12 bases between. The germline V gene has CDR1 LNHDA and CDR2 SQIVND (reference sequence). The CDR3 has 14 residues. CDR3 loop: CASSIVAGLNEQYF. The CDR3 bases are TGTGCCAGTAGTATAGTGGCAGGGTTGAACGAGCAGTACTTC.

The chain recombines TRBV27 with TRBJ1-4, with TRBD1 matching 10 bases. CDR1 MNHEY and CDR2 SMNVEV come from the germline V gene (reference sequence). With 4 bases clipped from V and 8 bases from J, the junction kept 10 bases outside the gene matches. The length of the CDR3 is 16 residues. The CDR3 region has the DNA TGTGCCAGCAGTTCAATTATAGGGACAGGGGTAGAAAAACTGTTTTTT. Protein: CASSSIIGTGVEKLFF.